This T cell receptor beta chain was sequenced during a study of cytomegalovirus exposure and HLA in healthy donors listed by TCRdb under 2017. For the wider study: An earlier analysis of fewer than 750 of the donors reported 276 Gb of sequence data and approximately 120 million unique TCR beta sequences obtained from 180 million or so T cells. All discovery cohort repertoires had been generated using a single sequencing platform. Donor age, sex, ethnicity and CMV serostatus were compiled together with the repertoire data. Rather than using new phenotypic data, the later analysis identified candidate immune exposures from TCR beta sequences and from how often those sequences occurred across donors. The study combined high-throughput TCR immunosequencing, statistical association of individual TCRs with disease status, and machine learning to predict cytomegalovirus infection status. In a later genetic analysis, genome-wide SNP genotypes for about three fifths of the 666 donors were used, and that subset was treated as a discovery cohort. Using immunosequencing, the study profiled T cell repertoires from around 680 subjects and related those repertoires to cytomegalovirus serostatus. Class I and class II HLA loci were covered by the typing at four-digit resolution. An early release that covered about 600 HLA-typed donors contained 300 to 350 gigabases of sequencing data and 65 million to 100 million unique TCR sequences. Among around 400 genotyped donors of the cohort, an average of approximately 250,000 unique TCR beta nucleotide sequences were sequenced per donor, around 20% of them non-productive. Besides the first cohort of approximately 710 subjects, a separate validation cohort made up of about 120 different subjects was used. Among the roughly 400 genotyped donors, around 79% belonged to the genetic ancestry cluster associated with self-reported Caucasian donors. The study aimed to test whether cataloging public T cell receptors could reveal signatures of past pathogen exposure. An earlier analysis of a few hundred of the donors applied high-throughput TCR beta sequencing to assess whether each TCR beta V gene segment acted as functional or pseudogenic. Four or five DR-DQ haplotypes were handled as single units for association and clustering because linkage in the cohort was strong. Typing coverage differed by locus: A, B, C, DRB1 and DQB1 were typed in about 629-640 donors, DQA1 in around 500, DPA1 in some 570, and DPB1 in about 450. A later analysis re-examined previously published TCR beta repertoires from about 700 donors and added high-resolution HLA genotyping to investigate patterns of TCR occurrence. What the study reported, not specific to this receptor: It was suggested by the authors that the approach could potentially be generalized to other disease states and immunological phenotypes. The classifier was reported to diagnose cytomegalovirus status with high specificity and sensitivity in both the original and validation cohorts. Strong co-occurrence of HLA alleles, especially DR and DQ, made assigning TCR associations to individual alleles difficult. Because the 87-base-pair reads could not distinguish some IMGT-functional V segments, including TRBV6-2 and TRBV6-3, those segments were excluded. In an earlier analysis of about 550 of the donors, most TCR beta V segments were observed in productive rearrangements about 87% or about 30% of the time, broadly matching IMGT annotations. Compared with the 666-donor mean, donors in an Asian-associated ancestry cluster had fewer N-insertions in productive TCRs, according to a later genetic analysis. A further reported finding was that TCR beta sequences accurately predicted the HLA-A and HLA-B alleles for most subjects in the first cohort. In this cohort, only TCR beta chains were sequenced, and detectable features were limited by the absence of alpha or paired-chain data. HLA typing was unavailable for some donors at each locus, so association tests used only the typed subset. V-gene and J-gene trimming of TCR beta chains was associated with a missense DCLRE1C variant in a later genetic analysis, and the association was replicated in an independent cohort. Most TCR sequences were seen in very few donors, while some public TCRs were found in many individuals. Correlated functional status among segregating V segments might reflect linkage disequilibrium, but an unknown experimental factor could not be ruled out. In a later analysis, the rate of TCR association differed among HLA loci, with DRB1 alleles having the most associated TCRs and HLA-C alleles having the fewest. At a false discovery rate of 0.05, a later analysis linked 16,951 TCR beta sequences to specific HLA alleles. Immune exposure information for the cohort was limited to CMV serostatus. In a later analysis, HLA-associated TCR beta chains were found to be more clonally expanded and to have lower generation probabilities than equally common non-associated chains. A few of the identified cytomegalovirus-associated TCR beta chains were confirmed in vitro to be specific for cytomegalovirus antigens. Roughly uniform sequencing depth across donors was assumed in presence/absence analyses, although this assumption may not hold. The sequencing pipeline was judged likely to have produced a cluster of highly shared sequence variants as a technical artifact. The study gave a list of 150 to 200 TCR beta chains associated with cytomegalovirus. Most CMV-associated TCR beta chains appeared to be HLA-restricted in a later analysis, and the HLA associations seemed to be driven largely by CMV exposure. Because counts were too low, about 18 rarely observed V segments, including chromosome 9 orphons, were left out of the earlier analysis of 500 to 750 of the donors. Several of the top co-occurrence clusters appeared to be linked to parvovirus B19, influenza, CMV and Epstein-Barr virus, according to a later analysis.

The cohort was made up of hundreds of healthy bone marrow donors. All cohort members were sampled while nominally healthy, although unrecorded immune exposures were likely present. The donor was CMV seronegative and was included in the group of 352 seronegative cohort members. Every donor gave a peripheral blood sample, and the peripheral blood mononuclear cells from that sample were used for TCR beta sequencing. The Qiagen DNeasy Blood Extraction Kit was used to extract genomic DNA from the blood cell samples. V has 1 base trimmed and J has 4 bases trimmed; junction bases matching no gene number 3. In the germline V gene, CDR1 corresponds to MGHRA and CDR2 to YSYEKL. The CDR3 sequence holds 15 residues, the cysteine and phenylalanine included. The only DNA kept is the CDR3, 45 bases in frame from the first base. The method was the immunoSEQ multiplex PCR assay. For the multiplex PCR, a mixture combining 60 forward primers for TCR Vbeta segments and 13 reverse primers for TCR Jbeta segments was used. Amplification of the CDR3 region of rearranged TCR beta genes was performed with a multiplex PCR assay on genomic DNA. Amplified TCR beta libraries were sequenced as 87-base-pair reads on the Illumina HiSeq System. Per the original workflow: A later analysis tallied about 77 million unique TCR beta chains across the 666 repertoires, and about 12 million of those chains were shared by two or more donors. A nearest-neighbor algorithm error-corrected the raw reads and collapsed the reads into unique sequences, merging closely related sequences to remove PCR and sequencing errors. To assign V, D and J gene segments, CDR3 sequences were aligned to IMGT reference sequences. For a sequence to be retained, a match of at least six nucleotides was required to both a V gene segment and a J gene segment. Rearrangements were classified as productive when the CDR3 lacked stop codons and remained in frame with V and J, and all other rearrangements were classified as non-productive. Following IMGT convention, CDR3 was defined as the stretch from the second conserved V-encoded cysteine to the conserved J-encoded phenylalanine. Sequences without an unambiguous match to a single V gene segment were excluded from the earlier analysis of almost 600 of the donors. An earlier analysis of roughly 590 of the donors called V segments functional above 56.7% productive rearrangements and segregating when the between-donor standard deviation exceeded 5%. A statistical classification framework was built for diagnosing cytomegalovirus status from the catalog of TCR beta chain sequences. V and J gene assignment, in a later analysis, came from comparing TCR nucleotide sequences with IMGT/GENE-DB human TR gene sequences. A later analysis assigned CDR3 sequences and most-parsimonious VDJ recombination scenarios with the TCRdist pipeline. In a later analysis, each TCR beta chain was defined by its CDR3 amino acid sequence together with its V-gene family, and reads lacking a unique V-gene family were excluded. As a way to deal with suspected cross-contamination and a sequencing artifact, a later analysis dropped more than 500 nucleotide sequences that were highly shared and had low generation probability. In a later analysis, a clonal expansion index for each public chain was calculated from normalized within-repertoire ranks of inferred template counts. In a later analysis, generation probabilities were computed using a VDJ recombination model fitted to out-of-frame rearrangements, and the results were checked against IGoR. In a later analysis, hypergeometric tests were used to score TCR-TCR, TCR-HLA and TCR-CMV co-occurrence, with a repertoire-size bias correction applied to TCR pairs. False discovery rates were estimated in a later analysis by permuting HLA or CMV assignments 20 times. In a later analysis, co-occurring TCRs were grouped using DBSCAN, with TCRdist sequence similarity added in when clustering inside HLA-allele-positive subsets. Repertoires with fewer than 30,000 or more than 120,000 public chains were left out of co-occurrence clustering, as were several repertoires with anomalous nucleotide sharing. TCRdb re-hosts the immuneACCESS table, in-frame sequences only. Its copies lack some clones; in the studies checked, an unresolved V gene accounts for under half of them, and the cause for the rest is not known. V, J and clone size reflect that table, while D and trimming were determined from the DNA. The sample profile shows 200,000 to 250,000 clones; approximately 90% of them were found once. Clones ranked in the top ten supply about 1% of the sample.

With respect to this clone: Its antigen specificity is not known. Base qualities are not recorded, but no much larger clone differs from it by a single base.

The chain uses TRBV4-1 and TRBJ1-5, with TRBD1 identical over 8 junction bases. Source material: PBMCs. This clonotype was sampled from a woman under 30 in good health and CMV-seronegative. Here is the DNA: TGCGCCAGCAGCCAAGGGGGACAGGTTAATCAGCCCCAGCATTTT. Translation gives CASSQGGQVNQPQHF.